The 29 T cell receptor beta chains given below trace back to one sample, sequenced in a study of cytomegalovirus exposure and HLA in healthy donors. 60 Vbeta and 13 Jbeta primers were used in PCR. Method: immunoSEQ multiplex PCR; TCRdb's copy keeps in-frame clones and lacks some. The repertoire holds roughly 170,000 clones, with approximately 75% as singletons. The material sequenced was PBMCs. These receptor sequences come from a girl under 18 in good health and CMV-seronegative.

The rearrangement links TRBV6-1 to TRBJ2-1, with 7 bases lining up with TRBD2. The trim removed 0 bases at V and 1 base at J, leaving 0 bases unmatched. Germline CDR1 reads MNHNS; CDR2 reads SASEGT. The CDR3 extends over 15 amino acids. This CDR3 reads CASSEASGSYNEQFF. CDR3 bases: TGTGCCAGCAGTGAAGCTAGCGGGTCCTACAATGAGCAGTTCTTC.

This chain connects TRBV30 to TRBJ1-1; D is uncertain. CDR1 and CDR2 from the germline V gene are GTSNPN and SVGIG (reference sequence). The germline V and J ends were trimmed by 0 bases and 3 bases, with 8 bases remaining between them. This CDR3 has 13 residues. CDR3 nucleotides: TGTGCCTGGAGTGTACTGGTTGACACTGAAGCTTTCTTT. It specifies CAWSVLVDTEAFF.

The CDR3 region has the DNA TGTGCCATCAGCAGGACTAGCGGGTCTCAAAGGAATGAGCAGTTCTTC. Its protein product is CAISRTSGSQRNEQFF. The J gene is TRBJ2-1, the V gene TRBV10-3, with 11 bases lining up with TRBD2. Looked up from germline, CDR1 is ENHRY and CDR2 is SYGVKD. V gave up 6 bases and J gave up 7 bases; unmatched junction bases: 11. This CDR3 comprises 16 residues.

CDR3 DNA sequence: TGTGCCACCAGCCGCGGGGGGCCCCAGCATTTT. Translation: CATSRGGPQHF. The chain couples TRBV15 to TRBJ1-5, with TRBD1 as a possible D gene (5 bases). This CDR3 is 11 amino acids long. The V gene's germline CDR1 is LNHNV and CDR2 YYDKDF (reference sequence). V was clipped by 5 bases and J by 9 bases, with 8 bases between them.

The V call is TRBV19, the J call TRBJ1-6, with no clear D. Germline V CDR1 and CDR2: LNHDA, SQIVND (reference sequence). This CDR3 contains 16 residues. Trimming left V 5 bases short and J 6 bases short, with 17 bases between. The CDR3, as DNA: TGTGCCAGTAGTGCCGAACAGCACTTGGGTAATTCACCCCTCCACTTT. Amino acid sequence: CASSAEQHLGNSPLHF.

V is TRBV7-9 and J is TRBJ2-2; unclear D gene. V gave up 5 bases and J gave up 1 base, with 8 bases separating them. The CDR3 has 14 amino acids. CDR1 and CDR2 from the germline V gene are SEHNR and FQNEAQ (reference sequence). CDR3 sequence reads: CASSPGWNTGELFF. The CDR3 DNA reads TGTGCCAGCAGCCCCGGGTGGAACACCGGGGAGCTGTTTTTT.

The J gene is TRBJ1-1, the V gene TRBV12-5; D uncertain. The germline gives CDR1 LGHNT, CDR2 FRNRAP. Trimming pared 3 bases from V and 0 bases from J, leaving 8 bases between. This CDR3 has 14 amino acids. CDR3 protein: CASGFSHMNTEAFF. DNA for the CDR3: TGTGCTAGTGGTTTTAGCCACATGAACACTGAAGCTTTCTTT. The whole variable domain, filled in from reference TRBV12-5 and TRBJ1-1, reads DARVTQTPRHKVTEMGQEVTMRCQPILGHNTVFWYRQTMMQGLELLAYFRNRAPLDDSGMPKDRFSAEMPDATLATLKIQPSEPRDSAVYFCASGFSHMNTEAFFGQGTRLTVV.

V is TRBV5-6 and J is TRBJ1-6; D is perhaps TRBD1 (6 bases). V shed 4 bases and J shed 11 bases, with 22 bases lying between them. Germline V CDR1 and CDR2: SGHDT, YYEEEE. CDR3 length equals 16 residues. The chain's CDR3 is CASSTQGTSGIAPLHF. The CDR3 DNA follows: TGTGCCAGCAGCACACAGGGTACGTCAGGGATTGCACCCCTCCACTTT. The entire variable domain, with the rest obtained from reference TRBV5-6 and TRBJ1-6, is as follows: DAGVTQSPTHLIKTRGQQVTLRCSPKSGHDTVSWYQQALGQGPQFIFQYYEEEERQRGNFPDRFSGHQFPNYSSELNVNALLLGDSALYLCASSTQGTSGIAPLHFGNGTRLTVT.

The J gene is TRBJ2-1, the V gene TRBV27; D possibly corresponds to TRBD2 (5 bases). The CDR3 spans 16 residues. Between the trimmed V and J ends, which lost 1 base and 6 bases, there was a span of 16 bases. Germline V gives CDR1 MNHEY, CDR2 SMNVEV (reference sequence). CDR3 coding DNA: TGTGCCAGCAGTTTATTGCCTAGCTACGTGGGCAATGAGCAGTTCTTC. Its protein product is CASSLLPSYVGNEQFF.

This clone has just a few counts. The rearrangement uses TRBV30 and TRBJ2-2, with D perhaps matching TRBD2 (6 bases). CDR1 GTSNPN and CDR2 SVGIG come from the germline V gene (reference sequence). This CDR3 spans 14 amino acids. Between the trimmed V and J ends, which lost 4 bases and 3 bases, there was a span of 12 bases. CDR3 region: CAWTEGKDTGELFF. The DNA for the CDR3 is TGTGCCTGGACGGAGGGGAAAGACACCGGGGAGCTGTTTTTT.

CDR3 nucleotides: TGTGCCAGCAGCGACAGGGTTCAGCCCCAGCATTTT. This sequence encodes CASSDRVQPQHF. V is TRBV27 and J is TRBJ1-5; 7 bases align to TRBD1. With 6 bases clipped from V and 6 bases from J, the junction kept 2 bases outside the gene matches. This CDR3 contains 12 residues. The germline gives CDR1 MNHEY, CDR2 SMNVEV (reference sequence).

V and J are TRBV27 and TRBJ2-4; D is possibly TRBD2 (6 bases). This CDR3 comprises 14 residues. Germline V gene lookup returns CDR1 MNHEY and CDR2 SMNVEV (reference sequence). Trimming left V 6 bases short and J 6 bases short, with 15 bases between. In nucleotides, the CDR3 is TGTGCCAGCAGGAGCTTGGGGGAGGTAAACATTCAGTACTTC. Its protein is CASRSLGEVNIQYF.

V and J are TRBV6-1 and TRBJ1-3; the D is unclear. Germline loops: CDR1 MNHNS, CDR2 SASEGT. CDR3 length: 14 amino acids. The ends were cut back, 1 base at V and 8 bases at J, with 12 bases in the middle. The DNA of the CDR3 is TGTGCCAGCAGTGAAGGGACGGGGAGCGACACCATATATTTT. Translating it yields CASSEGTGSDTIYF.

This clone was observed a single time. The chain uses TRBV19 and TRBJ1-1, with TRBD1 identical over 9 bases. CDR1 and CDR2 from the germline V gene are LNHDA and SQIVND (reference sequence). The CDR3 is 16 amino acids. The trim removed 7 bases at V and 2 bases at J, leaving 11 bases unmatched. Here the CDR3 DNA reads TGTGCCAGTACACCCGGGACAGGGATGGGCAACACTGAAGCTTTCTTT. Its protein product is CASTPGTGMGNTEAFF.

This clone was picked up a small number of times. The chain combines TRBV5-6 with TRBJ2-1; perhaps TRBD2 as D (6 bases). Trimming removed 0 bases at V and 6 bases at J, with 10 bases between. This CDR3 is built from 14 residues. The germline CDR1 and CDR2 sequences are SGHDT and YYEEEE. The CDR3 DNA follows: TGTGCCAGCAGCTTGGAAATAGCGGTCAATGAGCAGTTCTTC. Translating gives CASSLEIAVNEQFF.

This clone has only a few counts. V gene TRBV5-4 combines with J gene TRBJ2-7; D is perhaps TRBD1 (6 bases). V dropped 5 bases and J dropped 1 base, with 13 bases sitting between them. Germline loops: CDR1 SGHNT, CDR2 YYREEE (reference sequence). The CDR3 consists of 14 residues. CDR3 coding DNA: TGTGCCAGCAGGCCAGGGGTTCTATCCTACGAGCAGTACTTC. Amino acids: CASRPGVLSYEQYF.

The gene calls are TRBV6-5 and TRBJ2-7, with 7 bases that match TRBD2. Germline loops: CDR1 MNHEY, CDR2 SVGAGI. This CDR3 has 14 residues. With V trimmed by 0 bases and J by 3 bases, 2 bases remained unmatched. The CDR3 DNA sequence: TGTGCCAGCAGTTACTCCCAGCGGGGCTACGAGCAGTACTTC. It is translated as CASSYSQRGYEQYF.

This clone was seen a handful of times. The rearrangement links TRBV7-9 to TRBJ2-3; D may be TRBD1 (6 bases). Per germline, CDR1 SEHNR and CDR2 FQNEAQ (reference sequence). The CDR3 spans 17 residues. The ends were cut back, 0 bases at V and 2 bases at J, with 15 bases in the middle. The CDR3 region is CASSLAFRQGITDTQYF. CDR3 DNA sequence: TGTGCCAGCAGCTTAGCTTTCCGGCAGGGGATCACAGATACGCAGTATTTT.

This chain joins TRBV5-1 and TRBJ2-7, with 12 bases aligning to TRBD1. CDR3 size: 14 residues. The germline gives CDR1 SGHRS, CDR2 YFSETQ. The V gene end was trimmed by 4 bases and the J gene end by 4 bases; junction bases not matched to a gene: 3. DNA for the CDR3: TGCGCCAGCAGCACGGGACAGGGGGCTTACGAGCAGTACTTC. It encodes CASSTGQGAYEQYF.

This sequence joins TRBV5-5 and TRBJ2-2; weak D call: TRBD1 (6 bases). Germline loops: CDR1 SGHKS, CDR2 YYEKEE (reference sequence). V lost 1 base, J lost 5 bases, and 18 bases lay in between. The length of the CDR3 is 17 residues. The CDR3 DNA sequence: TGTGCCAGCAGCTTGCTTTCACAGGGCCGAGGGACCGGGGAGCTGTTTTTT. It specifies CASSLLSQGRGTGELFF.

The J gene is TRBJ2-7, the V gene TRBV6-5; D remains unclear. The CDR3 contains 13 residues. The V end was cut by 0 bases, the J end by 6 bases, with 9 bases between. In germline, CDR1 is MNHEY, CDR2 SVGAGI. CDR3 loop: CASSYSRMSEQYF. CDR3 nucleotides: TGTGCCAGCAGTTACTCGAGAATGAGCGAGCAGTACTTC.

The chain uses TRBV21-1 and TRBJ1-1; the listed D gene, TRBD1, was not tested against the DNA. TRBV21-1 is noted as a pseudogene. The CDR3 sequence is 16 residues long. The CDR3 nucleotides read TGTGCCAGCAGCAAAGAGTTGGGGACAGGGTGGTCTGAAGCTTTCTTT. Translated, it gives CASSKELGTGWSEAFF.

The chain uses TRBV7-8 and TRBJ1-2; 8 nucleotides align to TRBD1. With 0 bases clipped from V and 6 bases from J, the junction kept 3 bases outside the gene matches. There are 14 residues in the CDR3. Germline CDR1 SGHVS, CDR2 FQNEAQ. The CDR3 DNA reads as TGTGCCAGCAGCTTAGCGCCAGGGGGCGATGGCTACACCTTC. Its protein product is CASSLAPGGDGYTF.

This chain connects TRBV19 to TRBJ1-6; 9 positions match TRBD1. The junction had 7 bases not matched to a gene; V was cut back by 6 bases and J by 7 bases. Germline lookup yields CDR1 LNHDA and CDR2 SQIVND (reference sequence). The CDR3 extends over 15 amino acids. CDR3 coding DNA: TGTGCCAGTAGCATACAGGGGGCGGACAATTCACCCCTCCACTTT. As protein: CASSIQGADNSPLHF.

The rearrangement joins TRBV5-1 to TRBJ1-1, with D hard to call. Germline CDR1 and CDR2: SGHRS and YFSETQ. Deletions cut 3 bases from V and 1 base from J, with 19 bases between. The CDR3 totals 17 residues. CDR3 protein: CASSYFHRFSENTEAFF. Written as DNA, the CDR3 is TGCGCCAGCAGCTATTTTCATCGGTTTTCTGAGAACACTGAAGCTTTCTTT.

The chain uses TRBV11-2 and TRBJ2-5; 9 bases line up with TRBD2. The CDR3 runs 15 residues. Germline loops: CDR1 SGHAT, CDR2 FQNNGV. V trimming: 0 bases; J trimming: 3 bases; junction bases outside the gene matches: 2. CDR3 region: CASSLEASGEETQYF. Written as DNA, the CDR3 is TGTGCCAGCAGCTTAGAGGCTAGCGGGGAAGAGACCCAGTACTTC.

Only a few counts were recorded for this clone. This chain joins TRBV27 and TRBJ2-1; a possible D gene is TRBD2 (6 bases). Trimming stripped 5 bases from V and 5 bases from J, with 10 bases between. Germline CDR1 and CDR2: MNHEY and SMNVEV (reference sequence). The length of the CDR3 is 13 residues. CDR3 DNA: TGTGCCAGCAGTGCGGGACTCCACAATGAGCAGTTCTTC. It yields the protein CASSAGLHNEQFF.

J is TRBJ2-7 and V is TRBV14, with a possible D match to TRBD1 (5 bases). Germline CDR1 and CDR2: SGHDN and FVKESK. V was trimmed by 4 bases and J by 4 bases, leaving 8 bases between them. The CDR3 contains 12 residues. In nucleotides, the CDR3 is TGTGCCAGCAGCCCGACAGTATACGAGCAGTACTTC. It encodes CASSPTVYEQYF.

A few counts support this clone. This sequence joins TRBV27 and TRBJ1-4, with D possibly TRBD1 on 6 matching bases. Germline V gives CDR1 MNHEY, CDR2 SMNVEV (reference sequence). Trimming shortened V by 5 bases and J by 4 bases, and 8 bases separated the two germline ends. The CDR3 is made up of 13 amino acids. The DNA for the CDR3 is TGTGCCAGCAGTACCAGGGGTAATGAAAAACTGTTTTTT. Translation gives CASSTRGNEKLFF.